These 16 T cell receptor beta chains originate from one sample sequenced in a study of T cell changes during pregnancy in multiple sclerosis. The table came from immunoSEQ multiplex PCR; TCRdb's copy has only in-frame clones and leaves some out. This table holds some 60,000 clones, about 91% found once. Sample: peripheral blood, taken in the first trimester of pregnancy. The receptors stem from a female donor with multiple sclerosis, enrolled in a pregnancy study.

V gene TRBV19 combines with J gene TRBJ2-5; weak D call: TRBD2 (6 bases). V lost 3 bases and J 2 bases, leaving 16 bases between the germline ends. The CDR3 is made up of 16 amino acids. The germline gives CDR1 LNHDA, CDR2 SQIVND (reference sequence). The CDR3 coding sequence is TGTGCCAGTAGTATGCGGAGGGGAGGAGGGCAAGAGACCCAGTACTTC. As protein: CASSMRRGGGQETQYF.

This clone was seen a handful of times. The J gene is TRBJ1-1, the V gene TRBV6-1; D uncertain. V was trimmed by 6 bases and J by 1 base, leaving 12 bases between them. This CDR3 has 14 residues. CDR1 MNHNS and CDR2 SASEGT come from the germline V gene. CDR3 loop: CASSERGENTEAFF. In nucleotides, the CDR3 is TGTGCCAGCAGCGAACGGGGAGAGAACACTGAAGCTTTCTTT.

The V gene is TRBV4-3, the J gene TRBJ2-1; 7 positions match TRBD2. CDR1 and CDR2 (germline): LGHNA, YSLEER. Trimming took 2 bases from V and 6 from J; bases not matched to a gene: 4. The length of the CDR3 is 14 residues. The CDR3 nucleotides read TGCGCCAGCAGCCAACGAACGGGGGGCAATGAGCAGTTCTTC. Its translation: CASSQRTGGNEQFF.

The rearrangement uses TRBV2 and TRBJ1-2; unclear D gene. V was shortened by 4 bases and J by 2 bases, with 11 bases between the two germline ends. The length of the CDR3 is 14 residues. Germline V CDR1 and CDR2: SNHLY, FYNNEI. The CDR3 loop is CASSANSENYGYTF. CDR3 DNA sequence: TGTGCCAGCAGTGCGAACAGTGAAAACTATGGCTACACCTTC.

The chain is built from TRBV5-1 and TRBJ2-3, with 9 bases identical to TRBD2. The germline gives CDR1 SGHRS, CDR2 YFSETQ. V lost 1 base and J lost 3; bases outside the gene matches: 6. CDR3 length: 16 amino acids. For the CDR3, the DNA is TGCGCCAGCAGCTTGATTGGCGGGGGGGGGACAGATACGCAGTATTTT. Protein product: CASSLIGGGGTDTQYF.

The chain uses TRBV7-2 and TRBJ2-3; 12 nucleotides agree with TRBD2. The germline V gene encodes CDR1 SGHTA and CDR2 FQGNSA. J was trimmed by 4 bases and V by 2 bases; bases with no gene match: 1. This CDR3 spans 15 amino acids. The CDR3 DNA reads as TGTGCCAGCAGCTTACTAGCGGGGGGGCCAGATACGCAGTATTTT. Translating it yields CASSLLAGGPDTQYF.

This chain uses TRBV7-8 with TRBJ2-1, with D tentatively TRBD2 (6 bases). V was cut by 6 bases and J by 1 base, with 10 bases left in between. Germline loops: CDR1 SGHVS, CDR2 FQNEAQ. This CDR3 region has 14 residues. The CDR3 loop reads CASRRGLSYNEQFF. CDR3 DNA sequence: TGTGCCAGCAGGCGGGGTTTGTCCTACAATGAGCAGTTCTTC.

The J gene is TRBJ2-5, the V gene TRBV5-6; maybe TRBD1 (6 bases). The germline V gene has CDR1 SGHDT and CDR2 YYEEEE. V lost 2 bases and J 5 bases, leaving 13 bases between the germline ends. The CDR3 sequence is 14 residues long. CDR3 residues: CASSFGTIEETQYF. CDR3 nucleotide sequence: TGTGCCAGCAGCTTCGGGACAATTGAGGAGACCCAGTACTTC. The full variable domain, rest sourced from reference TRBV5-6 and TRBJ2-5, is DAGVTQSPTHLIKTRGQQVTLRCSPKSGHDTVSWYQQALGQGPQFIFQYYEEEERQRGNFPDRFSGHQFPNYSSELNVNALLLGDSALYLCASSFGTIEETQYFGPGTRLLVL.

This clone occurred once. The chain is built from TRBV5-1 and TRBJ1-1, with 7 bases fitting TRBD1. The CDR3 is 14 residues long. V lost 5 bases, J lost 1 base, and 5 bases stayed unmatched. From germline, CDR1 is SGHRS and CDR2 YFSETQ. The CDR3 sequence: CASRHRGWNTEAFF. The CDR3 nucleotides read TGCGCCAGCAGACACAGGGGATGGAACACTGAAGCTTTCTTT.

The V and J genes are TRBV5-1 and TRBJ2-5, with 9 bases identical to TRBD2. The V gene end was trimmed by 7 bases and the J gene end by 2 bases; junction bases not matched to a gene: 3. This CDR3 comprises 13 residues. Germline V gives CDR1 SGHRS, CDR2 YFSETQ. CDR3 region: CASDSGGQETQYF. DNA for the CDR3: TGCGCCAGCGATAGCGGGGGACAAGAGACCCAGTACTTC. Looking up the rest from reference TRBV5-1 and TRBJ2-5 gives the full variable domain: KAGVTQTPRYLIKTRGQQVTLSCSPISGHRSVSWYQQTPGQGLQFLFEYFSETQRNKGNFPGRFSGRQFSNSRSEMNVSTLELGDSALYLCASDSGGQETQYFGPGTRLLVL.

By share, this clone counts as medium-sized. This chain joins TRBV4-2 and TRBJ1-2; D gene unclear. The CDR3 is 14 residues long. Trimming took 1 base from V and 3 from J, leaving 9 bases between them. CDR1 is LGHNA, CDR2 YNFKEQ, per germline. CDR3 sequence reads: CASSQVGVDYGYTF. The CDR3 coding sequence is TGTGCCAGCAGCCAAGTTGGAGTAGACTATGGCTACACCTTC.

This sequence joins TRBV6-5 and TRBJ1-1; 9 nucleotides match TRBD1. With 4 bases clipped from V and 13 bases from J, the junction kept 13 bases outside the gene matches. Germline V gives CDR1 MNHEY, CDR2 SVGAGI. The CDR3 sequence is 14 residues long. The CDR3 region is CASSSTGGLMGFFF. As DNA, the CDR3 is TGTGCCAGCAGTTCGACAGGGGGGTTAATGGGTTTTTTCTTT.

V and J are TRBV29-1 and TRBJ2-5; 9 bases map to TRBD2. V shed 4 bases and J 2 bases; nucleotides not matched to a gene: 2. This CDR3 has 13 residues. Germline CDR1 SQVTM, CDR2 ANQGSEA. The chain's CDR3 is CSVGLAVQETQYF. CDR3 in DNA: TGCAGCGTTGGACTAGCGGTTCAAGAGACCCAGTACTTC.

The chain couples TRBV5-6 to TRBJ2-5; 9 bases map to TRBD2. The CDR3 consists of 16 residues. V dropped 2 bases and J dropped 1; count of bases not matched to a gene: 6. Looked up from germline, CDR1 is SGHDT and CDR2 is YYEEEE. The CDR3 sequence is CASSFLRGGFQETQYF. CDR3 coding DNA: TGTGCCAGCAGCTTCCTGCGGGGGGGGTTCCAAGAGACCCAGTACTTC.

This clone was recorded a few times. The chain couples TRBV9 to TRBJ1-2; 8 nucleotides align to TRBD1. Germline assignment: CDR1 SGDLS and CDR2 YYNGEE. The V segment lost 3 bases and the J segment 4 bases; nucleotides outside the gene matches: 8. The CDR3 length is 15 residues. The DNA of the CDR3 is TGTGCCAGCAGCGCACAGACAGGGGCGTTCTATGGCTACACCTTC. Its protein product is CASSAQTGAFYGYTF.

The chain has TRBV9 and TRBJ2-7, with 10 bases that match TRBD2. The CDR3 is 16 residues long. The germline CDR1 and CDR2 sequences are SGDLS and YYNGEE. The ends lost 0 bases at V and 2 bases at J; junction bases unmatched: 5. CDR3 in amino acids: CASSVDGTSGAYEQYF. CDR3 bases: TGTGCCAGCAGCGTAGACGGAACTAGCGGGGCCTACGAGCAGTACTTC.